What follows are 20 T cell receptor beta chains derived from one specimen sequenced in a study of blood T cell repertoires in COVID-19. Produced via immunoSEQ multiplex PCR; TCRdb's table is partial and in-frame only. The sample includes 230,000 or so clones, about 83% seen only once; the top ten take around 8.1%. Specimen: peripheral blood. These receptors came from a man in his forties with active or convalescent COVID-19.

This rearrangement joins TRBV4-2 to TRBJ1-5; D is perhaps TRBD1 (6 bases). The CDR3 consists of 17 residues. V dropped 0 bases and J dropped 0 bases, with 12 bases sitting between them. Germline CDR1 and CDR2: LGHNA and YNFKEQ. CDR3 DNA: TGTGCCAGCAGCCAAGAGGACAGTGCCTATAGCAATCAGCCCCAGCATTTT. This encodes CASSQEDSAYSNQPQHF.

The genes are TRBV19 and TRBJ1-2; TRBD1 aligns across 11 bases. This CDR3 is 13 amino acids long. Germline assignment: CDR1 LNHDA and CDR2 SQIVND (reference sequence). V lost 5 bases to trimming and J lost 7 bases; unmatched junction nucleotides: 3. CDR3 protein: CASSVDRGLGYTF. The DNA for the CDR3 is TGTGCCAGTAGTGTGGACAGGGGGCTTGGCTACACCTTC.

The rearrangement joins TRBV29-1 to TRBJ1-2; maybe TRBD1 (6 bases). The CDR3 sequence is 12 residues long. Germline V CDR1 and CDR2: SQVTM, ANQGSEA. V gave up 6 bases and J gave up 2 bases, with 10 bases separating them. The CDR3 region has the DNA TGCAGCGTCGGAACAGGGAACTATGGCTACACCTTC. It yields the protein CSVGTGNYGYTF.

The genes are TRBV3-1 (or the pseudogene TRBV3-2) and TRBJ2-3; 8 positions match TRBD1. V was pared by 4 bases and J by 1 base, with 4 bases of the junction left unmatched. Germline V CDR1 and CDR2: LGHDT, YNNKEL (reference sequence). CDR3 length: 15 residues. The CDR3 sequence: CASSPGQGRTDTQYF. The CDR3 nucleotides are TGTGCCAGCAGCCCCGGACAGGGCCGCACAGATACGCAGTATTTT.

V is TRBV7-2 and J is TRBJ1-1, with a weak D call TRBD1 (5 bases). V lost 2 bases and J lost 5, with 12 bases in between. There are 14 residues in the CDR3. Germline V gene sequence: CDR1 SGHTA, CDR2 FQGNSA. The CDR3 nucleotides read TGTGCCAGCAGCTTAATCGGGGCGGGGACTGAAGCTTTCTTT. Its translation is CASSLIGAGTEAFF.

V and J are TRBV3-1 (or the pseudogene TRBV3-2) and TRBJ1-3; no clear D. The V and J ends lost 4 bases and 5 bases respectively, with 3 bases between them. CDR3 length: 11 amino acids. Germline CDR1 LGHDT, CDR2 YNNKEL (reference sequence). The CDR3 bases are TGTGCCAGCAGCCTAAGAAACACCATATATTTT. It is translated as CASSLRNTIYF.

This chain links TRBV11-2 with TRBJ1-3; D gene unclear. V gave up 3 bases and J gave up 0 bases, with 3 bases separating them. Germline V gene lookup returns CDR1 SGHAT and CDR2 FQNNGV. The CDR3 has 13 residues. CDR3 amino acids: CASSFLSGNTIYF. CDR3 sequence (DNA): TGTGCCAGCAGCTTCCTCTCTGGAAACACCATATATTTT.

This clone was picked up a small number of times. The CDR3 DNA is TGTGCCAGCCGAGTGATGATGAACACTGAAGCTTTCTTT. It yields the protein CASRVMMNTEAFF. This chain joins TRBV7-8 and TRBJ1-1; D gene unclear. Per the germline V gene, CDR1 is SGHVS and CDR2 is FQNEAQ. CDR3 length equals 13 residues. With 8 bases removed from V and 0 bases from J, the gap between germline ends came to 10 bases.

The chain couples TRBV3-1 (or the pseudogene TRBV3-2) to TRBJ1-2, with D possibly TRBD1 on 6 matching bases. The CDR3 has 18 residues. Trimming removed 0 bases at V and 4 bases at J, with 21 bases between. From germline, CDR1 is LGHDT and CDR2 YNNKEL (reference sequence). CDR3 bases: TGTGCCAGCAGCCAAGACGGACAGACAGGCCCTGAGGGCTATGGCTACACCTTC. This translates into CASSQDGQTGPEGYGYTF.

J is TRBJ2-7 and V is TRBV7-9; the D gene is possibly TRBD2 (6 bases). Germline-derived CDR1 and CDR2 are SEHNR and FQNEAQ (reference sequence). The ends were cut back, 4 bases at V and 5 bases at J, with 18 bases in the middle. This CDR3 contains 15 residues. The CDR3 DNA reads TGTGCCAGCAGCTCCAACTTACATGGGGGGAACGAGCAGTACTTC. Protein: CASSSNLHGGNEQYF. Complete variable domain (other parts from reference TRBV7-9 and TRBJ2-7): DTGVSQNPRHKITKRGQNVTFRCDPISEHNRLYWYRQTLGQGPEFLTYFQNEAQLEKSRLLSDRFSAERPKGSFSTLEIQRTEQGDSAMYLCASSSNLHGGNEQYFGPGTRLTVT.

The chain joins TRBV7-2 to TRBJ1-2, with 7 nucleotides matching TRBD1. V lost 3 bases and J lost 7; bases outside the gene matches: 8. The CDR3 contains 14 residues. Germline CDR1 and CDR2: SGHTA and FQGNSA. CDR3: CASSLGRGNGGYTF. The CDR3 DNA is TGTGCCAGCAGCTTGGGCAGGGGGAATGGTGGCTACACCTTC.

The chain recombines TRBV30 with TRBJ1-6; perhaps TRBD1 as D (5 bases). This CDR3 contains 14 residues. V gave up 0 bases and J gave up 10 bases, with 13 bases separating them. The germline gives CDR1 GTSNPN, CDR2 SVGIG (reference sequence). The DNA of the CDR3 is TGTGCCTGGAGTGTAGGGGAGGTGAGCTCACCCCTCCACTTT. It translates to CAWSVGEVSSPLHF.

The V and J genes are TRBV5-6 and TRBJ2-5; possibly TRBD1 for D (5 bases). V shed 0 bases and J shed 5 bases, with 17 bases lying between them. The germline V gene encodes CDR1 SGHDT and CDR2 YYEEEE. The CDR3 runs to 16 residues. In DNA, the CDR3 is TGTGCCAGCAGCTTGGCCGATTTCAGGGCGTGGGAGACCCAGTACTTC. It is translated as CASSLADFRAWETQYF.

The J gene is TRBJ1-5, the V gene TRBV15, with D unclear. Germline V gene sequence: CDR1 LNHNV, CDR2 YYDKDF (reference sequence). Trimming took 0 bases from V and 4 from J, leaving 7 bases between them. The CDR3 has 14 residues. CDR3 residues: CATSRDELNQPQHF. CDR3 DNA sequence: TGTGCCACCAGCAGAGATGAGTTAAATCAGCCCCAGCATTTT.

The V gene is TRBV19, the J gene TRBJ2-7; no clear D gene. The V end lost 1 base, the J end lost 2 bases, and 9 bases lay between the germline ends. Germline V gene sequence: CDR1 LNHDA, CDR2 SQIVND (reference sequence). The CDR3 covers 14 residues. The CDR3 here is CASSIAVTAYEQYF. Here the CDR3 DNA reads TGTGCCAGTAGTATAGCGGTCACCGCCTACGAGCAGTACTTC.

V is TRBV19 and J is TRBJ1-5; TRBD1 matches 9 bases. The CDR3 sequence is 15 residues long. Germline V gene sequence: CDR1 LNHDA, CDR2 SQIVND (reference sequence). V lost 3 bases to trimming and J lost 7 bases; unmatched junction nucleotides: 7. The CDR3 protein is CASSISQGARQPQHF. CDR3 DNA: TGTGCCAGTAGTATCTCACAGGGGGCGAGGCAGCCCCAGCATTTT. The full variable domain, completed using reference TRBV19 and TRBJ1-5, is DGGITQSPKYLFRKEGQNVTLSCEQNLNHDAMYWYRQDPGQGLRLIYYSQIVNDFQKGDIAEGYSVSREKKESFPLTVTSAQKNPTAFYLCASSISQGARQPQHFGDGTRLSIL.

The chain joins TRBV7-8 to TRBJ2-1, with TRBD1 matching 8 bases. The CDR3 has 15 residues. Germline values: CDR1 SGHVS, CDR2 FQNEAQ. Trimming at V came to 5 bases and at J to 1 base, leaving 4 bases not matched to a gene. CDR3 sequence (DNA): TGTGCCAGCAGCCAAACAGGGGGGTCCTACAATGAGCAGTTCTTC. Translation: CASSQTGGSYNEQFF. The full variable domain, in which reference TRBV7-8 and TRBJ2-1 provide the parts outside the CDR3, is GAGVSQSPRYKVAKRGQDVALRCDPISGHVSLFWYQQALGQGPEFLTYFQNEAQLDKSGLPSDRFFAERPEGSVSTLKIQRTQQEDSAVYLCASSQTGGSYNEQFFGPGTRLTVL.

The chain combines TRBV7-9 with TRBJ1-2; 9 nucleotides line up with TRBD1. The CDR3 totals 14 residues. The V and J ends lost 3 bases and 7 bases, in that order; junction bases with no gene match: 6. Germline CDR1 reads SEHNR; CDR2 reads FQNEAQ (reference sequence). Written as DNA, the CDR3 is TGTGCCAGCAGCTTGGGACAGGGTGCTGTTGGCTACACCTTC. The encoded protein is CASSLGQGAVGYTF.

This rearrangement joins TRBV27 to TRBJ2-1; a possible D gene is TRBD1 (5 bases). This CDR3 region has 16 residues. Germline CDR1 and CDR2: MNHEY and SMNVEV (reference sequence). Trimming removed 0 bases from V and 5 bases from J, with 14 bases in between. The CDR3 loop reads CASSLSWGGLDNEQFF. In DNA, the CDR3 is TGTGCCAGCAGTTTATCTTGGGGCGGCCTGGACAATGAGCAGTTCTTC.

This clone showed up just a few times. This sequence joins TRBV12-3 or TRBV12-4 and TRBJ2-1; a possible D gene is TRBD2 (7 bases). Trimming cost V 6 bases and J 6 bases, with 12 bases left between them. CDR3 length: 13 residues. The CDR3 coding sequence is TGTGCCAGCAGGCCCGGGGGGCTCAATGAGCAGTTCTTC. Its translation: CASRPGGLNEQFF.